Listed below are T cell receptor beta chains from one sample, sequenced in a study of blood T cell repertoires in COVID-19. The assay was immunoSEQ multiplex PCR, and TCRdb's table has in-frame clones only and misses some. This sample carries about 140,000 clones, approximately 87% of them seen once, and the ten largest clones take 3.5% to 5.5%. The sample consisted of peripheral blood. These receptors were collected from a middle-aged woman with acute or convalescent COVID-19. CDR3s include the opening cysteine and the closing phenylalanine or tryptophan. D genes are given only for firm matches. Clone size, where shown, is once, few, many, or a class for clones that have expanded.

v_gene: TRBV18; j_gene: TRBJ1-1; d_gene: -; abundance: -; CDR3nt: TGTGCCAGCTCAGCGTCAGGAATGAACACTGAAGCTTTCTTT; CDR3aa: CASSASGMNTEAFF
v_gene: TRBV7-2; j_gene: TRBJ2-3; d_gene: TRBD2; abundance: -; CDR3nt: TGTGCCAGCAGCTTAGATGGGACTAGCTCTCGCAGCGAGTATTTT; CDR3aa: CASSLDGTSSRSEYF
v_gene: TRBV12-3/TRBV12-4; j_gene: TRBJ2-1; d_gene: TRBD1; abundance: once; CDR3nt: TGTGCCAGCAGTCTCTACAGGGGCGATGAGCAGTTCTTC; CDR3aa: CASSLYRGDEQFF
v_gene: TRBV7-2; j_gene: TRBJ2-1; d_gene: TRBD1; abundance: -; CDR3nt: TGTGCCAGCAGCCGTTTACTAGGGGGCAGGATTTCCTACAATGAGCAGTTCTTC; CDR3aa: CASSRLLGGRISYNEQFF
v_gene: TRBV12-3/TRBV12-4; j_gene: TRBJ2-7; d_gene: -; abundance: -; CDR3nt: TGTGCCAGCAGCGTCTCCTACGAGCAGTACTTC; CDR3aa: CASSVSYEQYF
v_gene: TRBV28; j_gene: TRBJ1-5; d_gene: -; abundance: -; CDR3nt: TGTGCCAGCAGTTTAGACCAGGGTGGAAATCAGCCCCAGCATTTT; CDR3aa: CASSLDQGGNQPQHF
v_gene: TRBV4-3; j_gene: TRBJ1-1; d_gene: TRBD1; abundance: -; CDR3nt: TGCGCCAGCAGCCCGGGGACAGGGCGTACTGAAGCTTTCTTT; CDR3aa: CASSPGTGRTEAFF
v_gene: TRBV6-5; j_gene: TRBJ2-7; d_gene: TRBD1; abundance: -; CDR3nt: TGTGCCAGCAGTTTTGGGGACAGGGGCTACGAGCAGTACTTC; CDR3aa: CASSFGDRGYEQYF
v_gene: TRBV18; j_gene: TRBJ2-3; d_gene: TRBD1; abundance: once; CDR3nt: TGTGCCAGCTCACCTACAGGGGCACAAACAGATACGCAGTATTTT; CDR3aa: CASSPTGAQTDTQYF
v_gene: TRBV4-3; j_gene: TRBJ2-7; d_gene: -; abundance: -; CDR3nt: TGCGCCAGCAGCCAAGAAAGGGGGGGTTCCTACGAGCAGTACTTC; CDR3aa: CASSQERGGSYEQYF
v_gene: TRBV19; j_gene: TRBJ1-6; d_gene: TRBD1; abundance: -; CDR3nt: TGTGCCAGTAGTGGGGGTAAGACAGGGGGGTGTATTAGGTCCTATAATTCACCCCTCCACTTT; CDR3aa: CASSGGKTGGCIRSYNSPLHF
v_gene: TRBV9; j_gene: TRBJ1-1; d_gene: TRBD1; abundance: -; CDR3nt: TGTGCCAGCAGCGTAGACAGGGGAGACACTGAAGCTTTCTTT; CDR3aa: CASSVDRGDTEAFF
v_gene: TRBV6-5; j_gene: TRBJ1-3; d_gene: -; abundance: -; CDR3nt: TGTGCCAGCAGTTACTCGATTAGCTCTGGAAACACCATATATTTT; CDR3aa: CASSYSISSGNTIYF
v_gene: TRBV7-8; j_gene: TRBJ1-5; d_gene: -; abundance: -; CDR3nt: TGTGCCAGCAGCTGGCAGGTTACCAATCAGCCCCAGCATTTT; CDR3aa: CASSWQVTNQPQHF
v_gene: TRBV14; j_gene: TRBJ1-1; d_gene: -; abundance: once; CDR3nt: TGTGCCAGCAGCCAAGATCACAGGATCGGCACTGAAGCTTTCTTT; CDR3aa: CASSQDHRIGTEAFF
v_gene: TRBV4-3; j_gene: TRBJ2-2; d_gene: -; abundance: few; CDR3nt: TGCGCCAGCAGCCAAGAACTGGGAGGACGCACCGGGGAGCTGTTTTTT; CDR3aa: CASSQELGGRTGELFF
v_gene: TRBV11-3; j_gene: TRBJ2-5; d_gene: TRBD2; abundance: -; CDR3nt: TGTGCCAGCAGCCTAGGGACTAGCGGCGAAGAGACCCAGTACTTC; CDR3aa: CASSLGTSGEETQYF
v_gene: TRBV23-1; j_gene: TRBJ2-4; d_gene: TRBD2; abundance: -; CDR3nt: TGCGCCAGCAGTCTCCTCAAGGGTCGAACTAGCGAGGCCAAAAACATTCAGTACTTC; CDR3aa: CASSLLKGRTSEAKNIQYF
v_gene: TRBV18; j_gene: TRBJ1-5; d_gene: -; abundance: -; CDR3nt: TGTGCCAGCTCACCAAGGAACAGGGAAGGGCCCCAGCATTTT; CDR3aa: CASSPRNREGPQHF
v_gene: TRBV11-2; j_gene: TRBJ2-7; d_gene: TRBD2; abundance: -; CDR3nt: TGTGCCAGCAGCTTGGGACTAGACGAGCAGTACTTC; CDR3aa: CASSLGLDEQYF
v_gene: TRBV6-5; j_gene: TRBJ2-5; d_gene: TRBD2; abundance: once; CDR3nt: TGTGCCAGCAGTTACCCCAGGACTAGCGGCCCACCGGCCCAGTACTTC; CDR3aa: CASSYPRTSGPPAQYF
v_gene: TRBV6-2/TRBV6-3; j_gene: TRBJ2-1; d_gene: -; abundance: -; CDR3nt: TGTGCCAGCAGTTCTTACAGCTACAATGAGCAGTTCTTC; CDR3aa: CASSSYSYNEQFF
v_gene: TRBV9; j_gene: TRBJ1-5; d_gene: -; abundance: -; CDR3nt: TGTGCCAGCAGCGTCGGGGCGGGACAGCCCCAGCATTTT; CDR3aa: CASSVGAGQPQHF
v_gene: TRBV7-2; j_gene: TRBJ1-4; d_gene: -; abundance: -; CDR3nt: TGTGCCAGCAGCTTAGGACAAACAGTGCTGTCCGAAAAACTGTTTTTT; CDR3aa: CASSLGQTVLSEKLFF
v_gene: TRBV6-5; j_gene: TRBJ1-4; d_gene: TRBD1; abundance: -; CDR3nt: TGTGCCAGCAGTTACCAACAGGGGAGGGAAAAACTGTTTTTT; CDR3aa: CASSYQQGREKLFF
v_gene: TRBV6-4; j_gene: TRBJ2-1; d_gene: TRBD2; abundance: -; CDR3nt: TGTGCCAGCTCTCCCGGACTAGCGAACCATGAGCAGTTCTTC; CDR3aa: CASSPGLANHEQFF
v_gene: TRBV4-3; j_gene: TRBJ2-7; d_gene: -; abundance: -; CDR3nt: TGCGCCAGCAGCCCCCAAGAAGGGATGGGACTGACCTACGAGCAGTACTTC; CDR3aa: CASSPQEGMGLTYEQYF
v_gene: TRBV5-4; j_gene: TRBJ2-2; d_gene: TRBD1; abundance: -; CDR3nt: TGTGCCAGCAGCTCCGGGACAGCCCCCGGCGGGGAGCTGTTTTTT; CDR3aa: CASSSGTAPGGELFF
v_gene: TRBV11-2; j_gene: TRBJ2-3; d_gene: TRBD2; abundance: -; CDR3nt: TGTGCCAGCAGCTTTCCAATAGGACTAGCGGGGGGGGTGGCAGATACGCAGTATTTT; CDR3aa: CASSFPIGLAGGVADTQYF
v_gene: TRBV13; j_gene: TRBJ1-1; d_gene: -; abundance: -; CDR3nt: TGTGCCAGCAGCTTAGAGGGTGGCAGGGCGAACACTGAAGCTTTCTTT; CDR3aa: CASSLEGGRANTEAFF
v_gene: TRBV9; j_gene: TRBJ2-3; d_gene: TRBD2; abundance: -; CDR3nt: TGTGCCAGCAGCGTAGCGGGGGGGGTGGATACGCAGTATTTT; CDR3aa: CASSVAGGVDTQYF
v_gene: TRBV7-6; j_gene: TRBJ2-7; d_gene: TRBD2; abundance: -; CDR3nt: TGTGCCAGCAGCTTAGCGGCTAGCGGGCCCTACGAGCAGTACTTC; CDR3aa: CASSLAASGPYEQYF
v_gene: TRBV14; j_gene: TRBJ1-6; d_gene: -; abundance: -; CDR3nt: TGTGCCAGCAGCCAGGAGGTGGCGGGGTCACCCCTCCACTTT; CDR3aa: CASSQEVAGSPLHF
v_gene: TRBV10-3; j_gene: TRBJ1-2; d_gene: TRBD1; abundance: once; CDR3nt: TGTGCCATCAGTGAGTCAGTAAAGACAGGGGGTGAAAGTTATGGCTACACCTTC; CDR3aa: CAISESVKTGGESYGYTF
v_gene: TRBV7-9; j_gene: TRBJ1-2; d_gene: TRBD1; abundance: -; CDR3nt: TGTGCCAGCAGACAGTCCGGGACAGCGATCTATGGCTACACCTTC; CDR3aa: CASRQSGTAIYGYTF
v_gene: TRBV6-5; j_gene: TRBJ2-7; d_gene: -; abundance: -; CDR3nt: TGTGCCAGCAGTTTACAGCCCTACTACGAGCAGTACTTC; CDR3aa: CASSLQPYYEQYF
v_gene: TRBV6-5; j_gene: TRBJ1-4; d_gene: -; abundance: -; CDR3nt: TGTGCCAGCAGTAGGGACAAGGCCTCTAATGAAAAACTGTTTTTT; CDR3aa: CASSRDKASNEKLFF
v_gene: TRBV4-3; j_gene: TRBJ1-5; d_gene: -; abundance: -; CDR3nt: TGCGCCAGCAGCCCGGACAGCCGGGGCAATCAGCCCCAGCATTTT; CDR3aa: CASSPDSRGNQPQHF
v_gene: TRBV18; j_gene: TRBJ2-2; d_gene: TRBD2; abundance: -; CDR3nt: TGTGCCAGCTCATCAGATAGCGGGACGCTCGGCGGGGAGCTGTTTTTT; CDR3aa: CASSSDSGTLGGELFF
v_gene: TRBV30; j_gene: TRBJ2-1; d_gene: TRBD2; abundance: -; CDR3nt: TGTGCCTGGAGTACGGGACTAGCTCTTGAGCAGTTCTTC; CDR3aa: CAWSTGLALEQFF
v_gene: TRBV30; j_gene: TRBJ2-2; d_gene: -; abundance: few; CDR3nt: TGTGCCTGGAGTCGGGGTCGGAGCACCGGGGAGCTGTTTTTT; CDR3aa: CAWSRGRSTGELFF
v_gene: TRBV6-5; j_gene: TRBJ2-5; d_gene: -; abundance: -; CDR3nt: TGTGCCAGCAGTTACTCTTGGACTACCGAAGAGACCCAGTACTTC; CDR3aa: CASSYSWTTEETQYF
v_gene: TRBV15; j_gene: TRBJ1-2; d_gene: TRBD1; abundance: -; CDR3nt: TGTGCCACCAGCAGAGCCACGGACAGGGACTATGGCTACACCTTC; CDR3aa: CATSRATDRDYGYTF
v_gene: TRBV4-2; j_gene: TRBJ2-1; d_gene: -; abundance: few; CDR3nt: TGTGCCAGCAGCCAAGATCCGGGCTCCTACAATGAGCAGTTCTTC; CDR3aa: CASSQDPGSYNEQFF
v_gene: TRBV3-1/TRBV3-2; j_gene: TRBJ1-3; d_gene: TRBD1; abundance: -; CDR3nt: TGTGCCAGCAGCCTATCTTACCAGGGGGCCCTAAACACCATATATTTT; CDR3aa: CASSLSYQGALNTIYF
v_gene: TRBV2; j_gene: TRBJ1-1; d_gene: TRBD1; abundance: -; CDR3nt: TGTGCCAGCTCGGGACAGACCTTGAACACTGAAGCTTTCTTT; CDR3aa: CASSGQTLNTEAFF
v_gene: TRBV3-1/TRBV3-2; j_gene: TRBJ2-7; d_gene: -; abundance: -; CDR3nt: TGTGCCAGCAGCCAAGGTGGCAGGGACTACGAGCAGTACTTC; CDR3aa: CASSQGGRDYEQYF
v_gene: TRBV24-1; j_gene: TRBJ2-3; d_gene: TRBD2; abundance: once; CDR3nt: TGTGCCACCAGTGATTTTACTAGCGGGGGATCAGATACGCAGTATTTT; CDR3aa: CATSDFTSGGSDTQYF
v_gene: TRBV20-1; j_gene: TRBJ2-3; d_gene: TRBD2; abundance: -; CDR3nt: TGCAGTGCTAGTGGCCTAGCGGGAACCACAGATACGCAGTATTTT; CDR3aa: CSASGLAGTTDTQYF
v_gene: TRBV11-2; j_gene: TRBJ2-7; d_gene: TRBD2; abundance: -; CDR3nt: TGTGCCAGCAGCTTATTCCCCACTAGCGGGAGTACCTACGAGCAGTACTTC; CDR3aa: CASSLFPTSGSTYEQYF
v_gene: TRBV29-1; j_gene: TRBJ1-1; d_gene: -; abundance: once; CDR3nt: TGCAGCGTTGAGAGTAACACTGAAGCTTTCTTT; CDR3aa: CSVESNTEAFF
v_gene: TRBV9; j_gene: TRBJ2-4; d_gene: -; abundance: -; CDR3nt: TGTGCCAGCAGCGTAGGCCCGGGACTAGCCAAAAACATTCAGTACTTC; CDR3aa: CASSVGPGLAKNIQYF
v_gene: TRBV12-3/TRBV12-4; j_gene: TRBJ2-7; d_gene: TRBD1; abundance: -; CDR3nt: TGTGCCAGCAGCGTGGGGGGACAGGCGTACTTC; CDR3aa: CASSVGGQAYF
v_gene: TRBV2; j_gene: TRBJ2-3; d_gene: TRBD2; abundance: -; CDR3nt: TGTGCCAGCAGGCCTCTAGCGGGGGCAGATACGCAGTATTTT; CDR3aa: CASRPLAGADTQYF
v_gene: TRBV27; j_gene: TRBJ1-4; d_gene: TRBD1; abundance: once; CDR3nt: TGTGCCAGCAGTTCCCCTCGGACAGGGGATGGTGAAAAACTGTTTTTT; CDR3aa: CASSSPRTGDGEKLFF